A single sample gave rise to the 6 T cell receptor beta chains below, sequenced in a study of blood T cell repertoires in COVID-19. The assay was immunoSEQ multiplex PCR, and TCRdb's table has in-frame clones only and misses some. The sample shows around 230,000 clones, 83% of them seen only once. What was sequenced was peripheral blood. The receptors were gathered from a woman in her seventies with active or convalescent COVID-19.

The chain uses TRBV6-2 or TRBV6-3 and TRBJ2-7, with 8 bases fitting TRBD1. CDR1 is MNHEY, CDR2 SVGEGT, per germline. V dropped 5 bases and J dropped 1; count of bases not matched to a gene: 4. CDR3 length: 14 residues. The CDR3 sequence: CASSGGTGSYEQYF. The CDR3 nucleotides read TGTGCCAGCAGTGGGGGGACAGGATCCTACGAGCAGTACTTC.

This chain joins TRBV10-3 and TRBJ2-1; 11 bases fit TRBD1. Germline V gene sequence: CDR1 ENHRY, CDR2 SYGVKD. The CDR3 extends over 16 amino acids. Trimming cost V 7 bases and J 0 bases; bases outside gene matches: 5. This chain's CDR3 is CAITGQGAGSYNEQFF. CDR3 sequence (DNA): TGTGCCATCACAGGACAGGGGGCGGGCTCCTACAATGAGCAGTTCTTC.

This chain links TRBV6-5 with TRBJ1-2; D might be TRBD1 (5 bases). This CDR3 comprises 14 residues. In germline, CDR1 is MNHEY, CDR2 SVGAGI. V lost 0 bases to trimming and J lost 8 bases, with 13 bases between them. The DNA of the CDR3 is TGTGCCAGCAGTTACTCGGAGGGGTGGAACGGCTACACCTTC. Translation: CASSYSEGWNGYTF.

The rearrangement joins TRBV19 to TRBJ2-1, with TRBD1 matching 9 bases. After removal of 5 bases from V and 3 bases from J, the junction contained 14 bases not matched to a gene. Germline V gene data show CDR1 as LNHDA and CDR2 as SQIVND (reference sequence). This CDR3 spans 18 amino acids. For the CDR3, the DNA is TGTGCCAGTAGTCCCCTCCGACAGGGGGAGTTAGGCTACAATGAGCAGTTCTTC. This gives the protein CASSPLRQGELGYNEQFF.

For the CDR3, the DNA is TGCGCCAGCAGCTTAGGCCCGGGACTAGCGGGAGAGCAAGAGACCCAGTACTTC. The encoded protein is CASSLGPGLAGEQETQYF. V gene TRBV5-1 combines with J gene TRBJ2-5, with 14 positions matching TRBD2. The germline V gene encodes CDR1 SGHRS and CDR2 YFSETQ. The CDR3 runs 18 residues. The ends lost 2 bases at V and 2 bases at J; junction bases unmatched: 8. Full variable domain (missing parts from reference TRBV5-1 and TRBJ2-5): KAGVTQTPRYLIKTRGQQVTLSCSPISGHRSVSWYQQTPGQGLQFLFEYFSETQRNKGNFPGRFSGRQFSNSRSEMNVSTLELGDSALYLCASSLGPGLAGEQETQYFGPGTRLLVL.

This chain connects TRBV18 to TRBJ1-1; D remains unclear. CDR1 is KGHSH and CDR2 is LQKENI in the germline V gene. The CDR3 runs to 12 residues. The ends were cut back, 2 bases at V and 5 bases at J, with 6 bases in the middle. The CDR3 DNA follows: TGTGCCAGCTCACCAGCGGGAACTGAAGCTTTCTTT. Translating gives CASSPAGTEAFF.